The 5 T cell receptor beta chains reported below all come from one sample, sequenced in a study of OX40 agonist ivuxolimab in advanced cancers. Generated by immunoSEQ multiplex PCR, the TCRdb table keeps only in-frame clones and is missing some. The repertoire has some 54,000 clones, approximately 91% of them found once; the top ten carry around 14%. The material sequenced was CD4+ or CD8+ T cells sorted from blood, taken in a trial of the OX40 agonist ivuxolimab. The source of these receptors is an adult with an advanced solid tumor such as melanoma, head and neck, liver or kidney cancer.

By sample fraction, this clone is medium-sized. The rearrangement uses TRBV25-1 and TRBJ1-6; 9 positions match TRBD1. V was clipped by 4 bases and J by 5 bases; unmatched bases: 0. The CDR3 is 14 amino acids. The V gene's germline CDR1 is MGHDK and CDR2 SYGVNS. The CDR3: CASSGQGDNSPLHF. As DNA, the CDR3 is TGTGCCAGCAGTGGACAGGGGGATAATTCACCCCTCCACTTT.

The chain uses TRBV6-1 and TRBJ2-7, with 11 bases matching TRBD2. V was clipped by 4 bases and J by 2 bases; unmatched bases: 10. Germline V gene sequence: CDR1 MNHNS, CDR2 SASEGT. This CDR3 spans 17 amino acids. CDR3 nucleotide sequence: TGTGCCAGCAGTGTAGGAACTAGCGGGGGCCTAGCCTACGAGCAGTACTTC. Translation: CASSVGTSGGLAYEQYF.

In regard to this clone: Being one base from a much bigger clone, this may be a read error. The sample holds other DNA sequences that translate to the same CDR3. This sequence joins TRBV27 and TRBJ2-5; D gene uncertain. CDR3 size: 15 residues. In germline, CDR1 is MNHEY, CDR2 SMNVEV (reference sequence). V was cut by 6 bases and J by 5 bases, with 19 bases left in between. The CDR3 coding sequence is TGTGCCAGCAGATCTAGTGGATACTCCCAGGAGACCCAGTACTTC. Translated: CASRSSGYSQETQYF.

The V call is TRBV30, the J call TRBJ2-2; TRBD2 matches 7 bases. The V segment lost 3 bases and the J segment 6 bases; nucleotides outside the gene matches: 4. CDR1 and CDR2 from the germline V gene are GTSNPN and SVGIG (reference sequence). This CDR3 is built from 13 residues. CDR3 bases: TGTGCCTGGAGGAGGGGACTACCCGGGGAGCTGTTTTTT. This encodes CAWRRGLPGELFF.

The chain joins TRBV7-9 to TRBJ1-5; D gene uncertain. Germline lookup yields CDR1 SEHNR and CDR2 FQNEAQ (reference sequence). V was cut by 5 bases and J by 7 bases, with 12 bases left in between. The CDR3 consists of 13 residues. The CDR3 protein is CASSPSDGQPQHF. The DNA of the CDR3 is TGTGCCAGCAGCCCATCCGACGGCCAGCCCCAGCATTTT.